The 27 T cell receptor beta chains presented below share a single source sample, sequenced in a study of blood T cells in healthy people across ages. A second PCR, run for roughly 7 to 12 cycles, used a sample-barcoded 5' primer plus a J-beta primer mix. TCRdb recomputed calls from the 5' RACE reads with MiXCR, one row per CDR3 protein. The sample shows around 2 million distinct CDR3 sequences, 30% to 40% of them seen only once. Specimen: blood. Receptors were obtained from a human donor in good health.

This chain links TRBV6-2 or TRBV6-3 with TRBJ2-5; TRBD2 aligns across 15 bases. V lost 6 bases, J lost 4 bases, and 6 bases stayed unmatched. The germline V gene encodes CDR1 MNHEY and CDR2 SVGEGT. This CDR3 contains 16 residues. The CDR3 DNA reads as TGTGCCAGCAGATGGACTAGCGGGGGGGCTGGAGAGACCCAGTACTTC. Translated: CASRWTSGGAGETQYF.

This clonotype was observed a handful of times. V is TRBV20-1 and J is TRBJ1-2; 7 bases align to TRBD1. Unmatched junction bases numbered 6, after V lost 7 bases and J lost 1 base. CDR3 length: 13 amino acids. From germline, CDR1 is DFQATT and CDR2 SNEGSKA (reference sequence). The CDR3 loop is CSVPGQSNYGYTF. CDR3 nucleotides: TGCAGTGTTCCGGGACAGAGTAACTATGGCTACACCTTC.

This clonotype was seen a few times. The chain joins TRBV7-2 to TRBJ2-3; D unclear. V shed 5 bases and J shed 5 bases, with 8 bases lying between them. Germline CDR1 reads SGHTA; CDR2 reads FQGNSA. This CDR3 has 12 residues. CDR3 DNA sequence: TGTGCCAGCAGCCCGGCCGTAGATACGCAGTATTTT. Protein: CASSPAVDTQYF.

This clonotype was observed at least ten times. J is TRBJ2-5 and V is TRBV29-1, with 8 bases fitting TRBD1. The CDR3 is 15 residues long. Looked up from germline, CDR1 is SQVTM and CDR2 is ANQGSEA. The ends lost 6 bases at V and 4 bases at J; junction bases unmatched: 13. The CDR3 here is CSVALSGTGGETQYF. The CDR3 DNA sequence: TGCAGCGTCGCCTTATCCGGGACAGGAGGAGAGACCCAGTACTTC.

This clonotype was seen more than once but under ten times. This chain connects TRBV5-1 to TRBJ2-7; 10 positions agree with TRBD1. V gave up 4 bases and J gave up 3 bases; unmatched junction bases: 10. CDR1 and CDR2 (germline): SGHRS, YFSETQ. The CDR3 covers 16 residues. In DNA, the CDR3 is TGCGCCAGCAGCCCCAGGACAGGGGGTGGGTACTACGAGCAGTACTTC. Its translation: CASSPRTGGGYYEQYF. Full variable domain (missing parts from reference TRBV5-1 and TRBJ2-7): KAGVTQTPRYLIKTRGQQVTLSCSPISGHRSVSWYQQTPGQGLQFLFEYFSETQRNKGNFPGRFSGRQFSNSRSEMNVSTLELGDSALYLCASSPRTGGGYYEQYFGPGTRLTVT.

The chain couples TRBV7-2 to TRBJ2-5; D remains unclear. The length of the CDR3 is 15 residues. Between the trimmed V and J ends, which lost 1 base and 0 bases, there was a span of 9 bases. Germline V lookup: CDR1 SGHTA, CDR2 FQGNSA. CDR3 protein: CASSLVRSNQETQYF. The CDR3 nucleotides read TGTGCCAGCAGCTTAGTTCGGTCGAACCAAGAGACCCAGTACTTC. Filled out from reference TRBV7-2 and TRBJ2-5, the complete variable domain reads GAGVSQSPSNKVTEKGKDVELRCDPISGHTALYWYRQSLGQGLEFLIYFQGNSAPDKSGLPSDRFSAERTGGSVSTLTIQRTQQEDSAVYLCASSLVRSNQETQYFGPGTRLLVL.

This clonotype was detected only a few times. The chain couples TRBV28 to TRBJ2-7; D possibly corresponds to TRBD1 (5 bases). CDR1 MDHEN and CDR2 SYDVKM come from the germline V gene. V dropped 5 bases and J dropped 5 bases, with 19 bases sitting between them. The CDR3 runs to 15 residues. The CDR3 nucleotides read TGTGCCAGCAGTCCGCCAGGGATTCCCCCAGACGAGCAGTACTTC. Protein product: CASSPPGIPPDEQYF.

The chain combines TRBV7-2 with TRBJ1-2; D not resolved. Germline V CDR1 and CDR2: SGHTA, FQGNSA. With 2 bases removed from V and 3 bases from J, the gap between germline ends came to 13 bases. This CDR3 is 15 amino acids long. The CDR3 sequence: CASSLRQAFHYGYTF. In DNA, the CDR3 is TGTGCCAGCAGCTTAAGGCAGGCTTTTCACTATGGCTACACCTTC.

This clonotype was detected only a few times. This chain uses TRBV9 with TRBJ1-1; D possibly corresponds to TRBD1 (5 bases). The CDR3 loop spans 13 amino acids. Per the germline V gene, CDR1 is SGDLS and CDR2 is YYNGEE. The V end was cut by 4 bases, the J end by 6 bases, with 13 bases between. CDR3 loop: CASSPTGEAEAFF. CDR3 in DNA: TGTGCCAGCAGCCCTACGGGGGAGGCTGAAGCTTTCTTT.

This clonotype appeared a few times. This chain uses TRBV4-3 with TRBJ1-2; 7 bases agree with TRBD1. The CDR3 extends over 15 amino acids. The V and J ends lost 6 bases and 4 bases, in that order; junction bases with no gene match: 11. Germline assignment: CDR1 LGHNA and CDR2 YSLEER. The CDR3 reads CASRLITGDAYGYTF. CDR3 nucleotide sequence: TGCGCCAGCAGACTTATAACAGGGGATGCCTATGGCTACACCTTC.

About this clonotype: Because it lacks the conserved phenylalanine or tryptophan at the end, this CDR3 is likely a read error. The chain has TRBV12-3 or TRBV12-4 and TRBJ2-3; D might be TRBD1 (6 bases). There are 15 residues in the CDR3. The CDR3 protein is CASRSTGMGSDTQYS. In DNA, the CDR3 is TGCGCCAGCAGATCTACAGGGATGGGGTCAGATACGCAGTATTCC.

The chain employs TRBV27 and TRBJ2-1; possible D gene TRBD2, 6 bases. The germline gives CDR1 MNHEY, CDR2 SMNVEV (reference sequence). The CDR3 runs 16 residues. The V and J ends lost 0 bases and 3 bases respectively, with 12 bases between them. The CDR3 sequence: CASSLSAGPLYNEQFF. CDR3 in DNA: TGTGCCAGCAGTTTATCCGCGGGACCACTCTACAATGAGCAGTTCTTC.

This clonotype was seen only a few times. J is TRBJ2-7 and V is TRBV9; D may be TRBD1 (6 bases). Germline assignment: CDR1 SGDLS and CDR2 YYNGEE. V lost 4 bases, J lost 0 bases, and 17 bases lay in between. The CDR3 has 16 amino acids. CDR3 nucleotides: TGTGCCAGCAGCCCTCCCCCGGGACAAAACTCCTACGAGCAGTACTTC. Amino acid sequence: CASSPPPGQNSYEQYF.

Worth noting for this clonotype: The missing conserved phenylalanine or tryptophan at the end of this CDR3 makes a read error likely. The CDR3 DNA sequence: TGTGCCAGCAGCTCCGGCAACAGGGGAGGACGTGAGACCCAGTACGTC. This gives the protein CASSSGNRGGRETQYV. The V and J genes are TRBV27 and TRBJ2-4; perhaps TRBD1 as D (7 bases). The J call may be faulty, since TRBJ2-5 better matches the DNA end. The CDR3 consists of 16 residues. CDR1 is MNHEY and CDR2 is SMNVEV in the germline V gene (reference sequence).

The chain joins TRBV20-1 to TRBJ2-3; either TRBD1 or TRBD2 may fit D (5 bases each). Germline CDR1 and CDR2: DFQATT and SNEGSKA (reference sequence). The CDR3 runs to 17 residues. Trimming pared 6 bases from V and 10 bases from J, leaving 32 bases between. For the CDR3, the DNA is TGCAGTGCCCCACCCCAACCGGGACGGGCACCTGACTGGGCGCAGTATTTT. It is translated as CSAPPQPGRAPDWAQYF.

The chain uses TRBV20-1 and TRBJ2-5, with TRBD2 matching 9 bases. Gene TRBJ2-7 matches the end of the DNA better, so the J call may be wrong. CDR3 length: 14 residues. Germline CDR1 reads DFQATT; CDR2 reads SNEGSKA (reference sequence). The CDR3 reads CSARALAGTSEQYF. In DNA form, the CDR3 reads TGCAGTGCTAGGGCGCTAGCGGGAACCAGCGAGCAGTACTTC.

V usage is TRBV12-3 or TRBV12-4 and J usage is TRBJ1-1; D call uncertain. The CDR3 loop spans 12 amino acids. Trimming stripped 6 bases from V and 5 bases from J, with 10 bases between. This chain's CDR3 is CASRQTETEAFF. CDR3 sequence (DNA): TGTGCCAGCAGGCAGACGGAAACTGAAGCTTTCTTT.

This chain uses TRBV6-2 or TRBV6-3 with TRBJ2-4; possibly TRBD1 for D (6 bases). Germline assignment: CDR1 MNHEY and CDR2 SVGEGT. The CDR3 runs to 17 residues. Trimming removed 6 bases at V and 0 bases at J, with 18 bases between. The CDR3 protein is CASRGPRDTLAKNIQYF. The CDR3 nucleotides are TGTGCCAGCAGGGGACCCCGGGACACACTAGCCAAAAACATTCAGTACTTC.

The chain is built from TRBV9 and TRBJ2-7; a weak D match, TRBD1 (6 bases). The CDR3 contains 14 residues. V lost 4 bases and J 7 bases, leaving 18 bases between the germline ends. Germline V CDR1 and CDR2: SGDLS, YYNGEE. CDR3: CASSYTTNRDEQYF. CDR3 sequence (DNA): TGTGCCAGCAGCTACACCACCAACAGGGATGAGCAGTACTTC.

There are a few counts of this clonotype. Relative to the germline gene, one junction end is altered; a read error may explain this. The chain combines TRBV11-2 with TRBJ1-2; D unclear. CDR1 and CDR2 from the germline V gene are SGHAT and FQNNGV. This CDR3 region has 15 residues. DNA for the CDR3: TGTGCCAACAGCTTAGGCACAACAGCTAACTATGGCTACACCTTC. This codes for CANSLGTTANYGYTF.

V usage is TRBV7-2 and J usage is TRBJ1-5; D is possibly TRBD1 (5 bases). CDR3 length: 15 amino acids. Trimming pared 1 base from V and 6 bases from J, leaving 13 bases between. Per germline, CDR1 SGHTA and CDR2 FQGNSA. The CDR3 DNA sequence: TGTGCCAGCAGCTTAGAGAGGGGATTGGGTCAGCCCCAGCATTTT. Its translation: CASSLERGLGQPQHF.

This clonotype was found a few times. The chain employs TRBV4-1 and TRBJ2-7; D is perhaps TRBD1 (6 bases). The ends were cut back, 4 bases at V and 3 bases at J, with 16 bases in the middle. Germline CDR1 reads MGHRA; CDR2 reads YSYEKL. The CDR3 totals 15 residues. CDR3 sequence reads: CASSPLGQTLYEQYF. The DNA for the CDR3 is TGCGCCAGCAGCCCTCTCGGACAGACTCTCTACGAGCAGTACTTC.

V gene TRBV2 combines with J gene TRBJ2-7; D is undetermined. CDR1 and CDR2 (germline): SNHLY, FYNNEI. The CDR3 is made up of 15 amino acids. The V end lost 2 bases, the J end lost 0 bases, and 11 bases lay between the germline ends. In nucleotides, the CDR3 is TGTGCCAGCAGTGAAATCGGGCACAGCTCCTACGAGCAGTACTTC. Translating it yields CASSEIGHSSYEQYF.

At least ten counts were recorded for this clonotype. This chain uses TRBV5-6 with TRBJ2-1; D unclear. This CDR3 spans 11 amino acids. Germline CDR1 is SGHDT and CDR2 is YYEEEE. V was cut by 1 base and J by 9 bases, with 5 bases left in between. Here the CDR3 reads CASSLFGEQFF. The CDR3 nucleotides are TGTGCCAGCAGCTTGTTCGGTGAGCAGTTCTTC.

This clonotype has more than one count but fewer than ten. This chain links TRBV5-1 with TRBJ2-1; 10 positions match TRBD2. V lost 0 bases to trimming and J lost 2 bases; unmatched junction nucleotides: 5. Per the germline V gene, CDR1 is SGHRS and CDR2 is YFSETQ. The CDR3 covers 17 residues. In nucleotides, the CDR3 is TGCGCCAGCAGCTTGGTATCTAGCGGGGGCCCCTACAATGAGCAGTTCTTC. Its protein product is CASSLVSSGGPYNEQFF.

The chain joins TRBV4-2 to TRBJ1-1; D is perhaps TRBD1 (5 bases). Trimming removed 1 base at V and 1 base at J, with 7 bases between. CDR1 LGHNA and CDR2 YNFKEQ come from the germline V gene. The CDR3 consists of 14 residues. CDR3 sequence: CASSQGTQNTEAFF. In DNA, the CDR3 is TGTGCCAGCAGCCAAGGGACACAGAACACTGAAGCTTTCTTT.

The V call is TRBV5-5, the J call TRBJ1-2, with 7 bases matching TRBD1. Trimming took 3 bases from V and 8 from J; bases not matched to a gene: 16. This CDR3 is 16 amino acids long. Germline lookup yields CDR1 SGHKS and CDR2 YYEKEE (reference sequence). CDR3 sequence reads: CASSSAQGIVIVGYTF. In nucleotides, the CDR3 is TGTGCCAGCAGCTCTGCACAGGGGATCGTAATTGTCGGCTACACCTTC.